A selection of T cell receptor beta chains follows, all from one sample in a study of neurological immune-mediated disorders. MiXCR was run by TCRdb on the 5' RACE reads, yielding one entry per CDR3 protein. The table shows some 29,000 distinct CDR3 sequences, with under 7% occurring only once. Sequencing was done on a sample of PBMCs. The receptor source for this set is a woman aged 45 to 65 in good health. CDR3s include the opening cysteine and the closing phenylalanine or tryptophan. D genes are given only for firm matches. Expanded clones are given a class, and other clones once, few, many or no size at all.

cdr3_length,v_call,clone_size,j_call,d_call,cdr3_aa,cdr3_nt
15,TRBV6-2/TRBV6-3,many,TRBJ2-3,-,CASSYSVNGADTQYF,TGTGCCAGCAGTTACTCGGTCAACGGGGCAGATACGCAGTATTTT
12,TRBV29-1,-,TRBJ2-3,-,CSVESYGDTQYF,TGCAGCGTTGAGTCCTACGGAGATACGCAGTATTTT
18,TRBV4-2,many,TRBJ2-2,-,CASTTRGGGGADTGELFF,TGTGCCAGCACCACAAGGGGGGGAGGCGGAGCGGACACCGGGGAGCTGTTTTTT
10,TRBV20-1,many,TRBJ2-3,-,CSAKDNGQYF,TGCAGTGCGAAGGACAACGGGCAGTATTTT
15,TRBV5-1,many,TRBJ2-2,-,CASSLAMGDTGELFF,TGCGCCAGCAGCTTGGCCATGGGGGATACCGGGGAGCTGTTTTTT
14,TRBV20-1,many,TRBJ2-2,-,CSADDSSNTGELFF,TGCAGTGCCGACGACTCGTCGAACACCGGGGAGCTGTTTTTT
13,TRBV19,few,TRBJ1-2,TRBD1,CAHRGDRDYGYTF,TGTGCCCACAGGGGGGACAGGGACTATGGCTACACCTTC
15,TRBV5-1,many,TRBJ1-1,-,CASSRVGGLNTEAFF,TGCGCCAGCAGCCGTGTTGGGGGCCTGAACACTGAAGCTTTCTTT
17,TRBV5-1,many,TRBJ2-4,-,CASSLDGTNVAKNIQYF,TGCGCCAGCAGCTTGGACGGGACAAACGTAGCCAAAAACATTCAGTACTTC
15,TRBV6-5,many,TRBJ1-3,TRBD1,CASSRDRNFGNTIYF,TGTGCCAGCAGTAGGGACAGAAACTTTGGAAACACCATATATTTT
16,TRBV4-2,many,TRBJ2-2,TRBD1,CASSPTGTGTTGELFF,TGTGCCAGCAGCCCTACCGGGACAGGGACGACCGGGGAGCTGTTTTTT
14,TRBV20-1,few,TRBJ2-6,-,CSARDIQGANVLTF,TGCAGTGCTAGAGATATTCAGGGGGCCAACGTCCTGACTTTC
11,TRBV20-1,many,TRBJ2-7,-,CSAYLASKQYF,TGCAGTGCTTACCTAGCGTCCAAACAGTACTTC
16,TRBV3-1,many,TRBJ2-3,-,CASSPPSRGGTDTQYF,TGTGCCAGCAGCCCCCCCTCTAGGGGAGGTACAGATACGCAGTATTTT
16,TRBV15,many,TRBJ2-2,-,CATSRARGANTGELFF,TGTGCCACCAGCAGAGCCCGGGGAGCGAACACCGGGGAGCTGTTTTTT
15,TRBV27,many,TRBJ2-3,-,CASSLYGQGVDTQYF,TGTGCCAGCAGTTTATACGGGCAGGGAGTAGATACGCAGTATTTT
19,TRBV3-1,many,TRBJ2-7,TRBD2,CASSQHPRGGLAELREQYF,TGTGCCAGCAGCCAGCACCCCCGGGGGGGACTAGCGGAGTTAAGGGAGCAGTACTTC
14,TRBV29-1,many,TRBJ2-7,TRBD1,CSVGSAGGIYEQYF,TGCAGCGTTGGCTCCGCAGGGGGCATCTACGAGCAGTACTTC
15,TRBV5-1,-,TRBJ1-6,-,CASGQGGSYNSPLHF,TGCGCCAGCGGCCAGGGCGGCTCCTATAATTCACCCCTCCACTTT
14,TRBV20-1,many,TRBJ1-5,TRBD1,CSASGQGANQPQHF,TGCAGTGCATCGGGACAGGGAGCCAATCAGCCCCAGCATTTT
14,TRBV28,many,TRBJ2-4,-,CASTLTARGNIQYF,TGTGCCAGCACCCTGACAGCGCGTGGGAACATTCAGTACTTC
15,TRBV9,-,TRBJ2-1,TRBD2,CASSTRLAGGNEQFF,TGTGCCAGCAGCACGAGACTAGCGGGAGGAAATGAGCAGTTCTTC
15,TRBV7-2,many,TRBJ2-7,TRBD1,CASSLDRGRLYEQYF,TGTGCCAGCAGCTTGGACAGGGGGCGGTTGTACGAGCAGTACTTC
14,TRBV20-1,few,TRBJ2-7,-,CSANNLGGFGEQYF,TGCAGTGCGAATAACCTTGGGGGCTTTGGGGAGCAGTACTTC
14,TRBV6-6,-,TRBJ1-2,-,CASTPGPRNNGYTF,TGTGCCAGCACCCCGGGACCGCGGAACAATGGCTACACCTTC
10,TRBV20-1,many,TRBJ2-7,-,CSARGYEQYF,TGCAGTGCTAGAGGCTACGAGCAGTACTTC
14,TRBV5-1,many,TRBJ2-2,TRBD1,CASSLRQGTGELFF,TGCGCCAGCAGCCTCCGACAGGGGACCGGGGAGCTGTTTTTT
15,TRBV5-1,many,TRBJ1-3,-,CASSLDGSSGNTIYF,TGCGCCAGCAGCTTGGACGGCAGCTCTGGAAACACCATATATTTT
14,TRBV11-2,many,TRBJ2-3,-,CASSFVQNTDTQYF,TGTGCCAGCAGCTTTGTCCAGAACACAGATACGCAGTATTTT
14,TRBV3-1,once,TRBJ1-6,-,CASSQGEGNSPLHF,TGTGCCAGCAGCCAAGGGGAAGGAAATTCACCCCTCCACTTT
14,TRBV18,many,TRBJ2-1,TRBD1,CASSPPAGGNEQFF,TGTGCCAGCTCACCCCCCGCAGGGGGCAATGAGCAGTTCTTC
14,TRBV5-1,many,TRBJ2-7,TRBD1,CASSFGQGLDEQYF,TGCGCCAGCAGCTTTGGACAGGGGCTAGACGAGCAGTACTTC
16,TRBV24-1,many,TRBJ2-2,TRBD1,CATSDAGTANTGELFF,TGTGCCACCAGTGACGCCGGGACAGCTAACACCGGGGAGCTGTTTTTT
17,TRBV7-2,many,TRBJ2-5,-,CASSLRSTGSHTKTQYF,TGTGCCAGCAGCCTACGCAGTACGGGGAGCCACACAAAGACCCAGTACTTC
16,TRBV13,many,TRBJ1-1,-,CASSQERGWGDTEAFF,TGTGCCAGCAGCCAGGAGCGGGGTTGGGGTGACACTGAAGCTTTCTTT
17,TRBV4-1,-,TRBJ1-6,TRBD1,CASSQRTGELDNSPLHF,TGCGCCAGCAGCCAGAGGACAGGGGAATTGGATAATTCACCCCTCCACTTT
13,TRBV2,many,TRBJ1-5,-,CASSDRGTQPQHF,TGTGCCAGCAGTGACCGGGGGACTCAGCCCCAGCATTTT
15,TRBV3-1,many,TRBJ2-7,-,CASSQVAGVRYEQYF,TGTGCCAGCAGCCAAGTCGCTGGGGTGAGATACGAGCAGTACTTC
14,TRBV7-3,many,TRBJ2-3,-,CASSSSGFPDTQYF,TGTGCCAGCAGCTCAAGTGGGTTTCCAGATACGCAGTATTTT
16,TRBV6-5,many,TRBJ2-7,TRBD2,CASSFRTSGRRDEQYF,TGTGCCAGCAGTTTCCGGACTAGCGGGAGGAGGGACGAGCAGTACTTC
13,TRBV20-1,many,TRBJ2-7,-,CSASTPTSYEQYF,TGCAGTGCTAGTACTCCTACGTCCTACGAGCAGTACTTC